One sample yielded the 11 T cell receptor beta chains listed below, sequenced in a study of control samples from healthy donors and cancer patients. Profiling relied on immunoSEQ multiplex PCR, and the TCRdb table lists in-frame clones only, not all of them. The sample yields around 100,000 clones, just over 85% seen once. Material for sequencing was blood. The receptors shown here come from a man in his thirties or forties in good health.

This clone has a single count. The rearrangement uses TRBV4-2 and TRBJ1-1, with D perhaps TRBD1 (6 bases). The V gene lost 1 base and the J gene lost 2 bases, with 14 bases spanning the gap. The CDR3 runs to 16 residues. Germline V gene data show CDR1 as LGHNA and CDR2 as YNFKEQ. The CDR3: CASSQVIRTVNTEAFF. CDR3 nucleotide sequence: TGTGCCAGCAGCCAAGTTATTAGGACAGTTAACACTGAAGCTTTCTTT.

The chain couples TRBV19 to TRBJ1-6; 8 bases are shared with TRBD1. CDR1 is LNHDA and CDR2 is SQIVND in the germline V gene (reference sequence). The ends lost 3 bases at V and 7 bases at J; junction bases unmatched: 8. CDR3 length equals 16 residues. CDR3 bases: TGTGCCAGTAGTATTCTGCAGGGGGCTCAGAATTCACCCCTCCACTTT. Protein: CASSILQGAQNSPLHF.

The chain employs TRBV18 and TRBJ1-1, with D possibly being TRBD1 (6 bases). Trimming left V 6 bases short and J 1 base short, with 12 bases between. This CDR3 spans 14 amino acids. Germline CDR1 and CDR2: KGHSH and LQKENI. CDR3 sequence: CASSRGAENTEAFF. The CDR3, as DNA: TGTGCCAGCTCCCGGGGGGCCGAGAACACTGAAGCTTTCTTT.

The chain combines TRBV27 with TRBJ2-3, with 13 nucleotides matching TRBD2. Germline values: CDR1 MNHEY, CDR2 SMNVEV (reference sequence). The CDR3 spans 15 residues. J was trimmed by 5 bases and V by 4 bases; bases with no gene match: 3. The CDR3 region has the DNA TGTGCCAGCAGTTCGGGACTAGCGGGAAAAGATACGCAGTATTTT. It specifies CASSSGLAGKDTQYF.

Here the CDR3 reads CASGTDGGNSPLHF. CDR3 DNA: TGTGCCAGCGGAACCGACGGAGGTAATTCACCCCTCCACTTT. The chain links TRBV2 to TRBJ1-6; D gene uncertain. The ends were cut back, 8 bases at V and 6 bases at J, with 14 bases in the middle. Germline loops: CDR1 SNHLY, CDR2 FYNNEI. CDR3 length: 14 residues.

The J gene is TRBJ2-1, the V gene TRBV4-1; tentatively, D is TRBD2 (6 bases). The CDR3 is 16 amino acids. V shed 1 base and J shed 9 bases, with 19 bases lying between them. Germline CDR1 and CDR2: MGHRA and YSYEKL. The CDR3 sequence: CASSQGTADPGVEQFF. The CDR3 bases are TGCGCCAGCAGCCAAGGAACAGCAGACCCGGGGGTTGAGCAGTTCTTC.

This clone was seen a few times. The chain is built from TRBV7-9 and TRBJ2-5, with TRBD1 identical over 7 bases. Trimming removed 5 bases from V and 1 base from J; junction bases left unmatched: 7. Germline V CDR1 and CDR2: SEHNR, FQNEAQ (reference sequence). This CDR3 has 15 amino acids. CDR3 in amino acids: CASSPGTAFQETQYF. CDR3 sequence (DNA): TGTGCCAGCAGCCCCGGGACAGCTTTCCAAGAGACCCAGTACTTC. The variable domain in full, with the rest retrieved from reference TRBV7-9 and TRBJ2-5, is DTGVSQNPRHKITKRGQNVTFRCDPISEHNRLYWYRQTLGQGPEFLTYFQNEAQLEKSRLLSDRFSAERPKGSFSTLEIQRTEQGDSAMYLCASSPGTAFQETQYFGPGTRLLVL.

The rearrangement uses TRBV7-2 and TRBJ2-4; 9 bases are shared with TRBD1. Germline CDR1 reads SGHTA; CDR2 reads FQGNSA. This CDR3 contains 16 residues. Unmatched junction bases numbered 9, after V lost 6 bases and J lost 3 bases. The CDR3 loop reads CASSSYPGQGKNIQYF. In nucleotides, the CDR3 is TGTGCCAGCAGTTCCTATCCGGGACAGGGCAAAAACATTCAGTACTTC.

V and J are TRBV28 and TRBJ2-2; tentatively, D is TRBD1 (5 bases). The germline V gene has CDR1 MDHEN and CDR2 SYDVKM. Trimming removed 2 bases from V and 1 base from J, with 20 bases in between. This CDR3 is 19 amino acids long. CDR3 in DNA: TGTGCCAGCAGTTTACGCAAGAGTACCGCAGGACAGAACACCGGGGAGCTGTTTTTT. Residues: CASSLRKSTAGQNTGELFF. Full variable domain (missing parts from reference TRBV28 and TRBJ2-2): DVKVTQSSRYLVKRTGEKVFLECVQDMDHENMFWYRQDPGLGLRLIYFSYDVKMKEKGDIPEGYSVSREKKERFSLILESASTNQTSMYLCASSLRKSTAGQNTGELFFGEGSRLTVL.

A few counts support this clone. The rearrangement uses TRBV2 and TRBJ1-5, with TRBD1 identical over 8 bases. Germline V gene sequence: CDR1 SNHLY, CDR2 FYNNEI. The CDR3 loop spans 15 amino acids. J was trimmed by 1 base and V by 6 bases; bases with no gene match: 5. The CDR3 DNA reads as TGTGCCAGCAGCTGGACAGGGATAAGCAATCAGCCCCAGCATTTT. Its translation: CASSWTGISNQPQHF.

This clone was seen a single time. The chain is built from TRBV5-1 and TRBJ2-1; D gene ambiguous. Trimming took off 1 base at V and 2 bases at J, with 22 bases between the two ends. Germline V lookup: CDR1 SGHRS, CDR2 YFSETQ. This CDR3 region has 19 residues. The CDR3 nucleotides are TGCGCCAGCAGCTTGTGGGCAATAGAAGGTGCCCCTGCCTACAATGAGCAGTTCTTC. It specifies CASSLWAIEGAPAYNEQFF.